The 11 T cell receptor beta chains presented below share a single source sample, sequenced in a study of T-cell memory formation after mild COVID-19. MiXCR, run by TCRdb on the 5' RACE reads, gives a single entry per CDR3 protein. The sample records 280,000 or so distinct CDR3 sequences, about a sixth being singletons. Sample: PBMCs or a T cell subset sorted from them (not recorded which). Receptors originate from a man aged 18 to 30 who had mild COVID-19 (a few samples of this study predate the infection). Cell type and time point are not known.

CDR3 sequence (DNA): TGCAGTGCTAACAGGGGCTCCTACAATGAGCAGTTCTTC. Translation: CSANRGSYNEQFF. V is TRBV20-1 and J is TRBJ2-1; 7 positions agree with TRBD1. CDR3 length equals 13 residues. Germline V CDR1 and CDR2: DFQATT, SNEGSKA (reference sequence). Trimming at V came to 4 bases and at J to 0 bases, leaving 0 bases not matched to a gene.

In its sample, this clonotype was seen many times. The chain carries TRBV5-1 and TRBJ2-5; 11 nucleotides line up with TRBD2. Germline lookup yields CDR1 SGHRS and CDR2 YFSETQ. The J segment lost 5 bases and the V segment lost 2 bases, leaving 5 bases of the junction unmatched. The CDR3 covers 15 residues. The DNA of the CDR3 is TGCGCCAGCAGCTTCGGTAGCGGGGGGGCCGAGACCCAGTACTTC. Its translation: CASSFGSGGAETQYF.

The rearrangement joins TRBV6-2 or TRBV6-3 to TRBJ2-1; D not resolved. Trimming cost V 5 bases and J 8 bases, with 13 bases left between them. From germline, CDR1 is MNHEY and CDR2 SVGEGT. The CDR3 spans 13 residues. CDR3 sequence: CASSTRPHDEQFF. The DNA of the CDR3 is TGTGCCAGCAGTACTCGCCCCCACGATGAGCAGTTCTTC.

This clonotype appeared many times. The V and J genes are TRBV7-3 and TRBJ2-3; 13 bases agree with TRBD2. Germline lookup yields CDR1 SGHTA and CDR2 FQGTGA. CDR3 length: 16 residues. Trimming removed 4 bases from V and 3 bases from J; junction bases left unmatched: 4. For the CDR3, the DNA is TGTGCCAGCAGCTCGGGACTAGCGGGGCCAACAGATACGCAGTATTTT. This codes for CASSSGLAGPTDTQYF. The whole variable domain, remainder taken from reference TRBV7-3 and TRBJ2-3, is GAGVSQTPSNKVTEKGKYVELRCDPISGHTALYWYRQSLGQGPEFLIYFQGTGAADDSGLPNDRFFAVRPEGSVSTLKIQRTERGDSAVYLCASSSGLAGPTDTQYFGPGTRLTVL.

This clonotype has at least ten counts. The chain employs TRBV7-6 and TRBJ2-1; the match to TRBD2 covers 8 bases. Germline CDR1 SGHVS, CDR2 FNYEAQ. V lost 5 bases, J lost 3 bases, and 6 bases stayed unmatched. The length of the CDR3 is 15 residues. CDR3 sequence reads: CASSPTGGNYNEQFF. Here the CDR3 DNA reads TGTGCCAGCAGCCCCACGGGGGGGAACTACAATGAGCAGTTCTTC.

This clonotype was seen a handful of times. The chain recombines TRBV7-9 with TRBJ2-2, with D unclear. Trimming took off 7 bases at V and 0 bases at J, with 15 bases between the two ends. From germline, CDR1 is SEHNR and CDR2 FQNEAQ (reference sequence). CDR3 size: 16 residues. CDR3 in amino acids: CASTLRPGTNTGELFF. As DNA, the CDR3 is TGTGCCAGCACCCTCCGGCCCGGTACGAACACCGGGGAGCTGTTTTTT.

The chain carries TRBV4-3 and TRBJ2-1; D may correspond to TRBD1 or TRBD2 (5 bases each). Per germline, CDR1 LGHNA and CDR2 YSLEER. The germline V and J ends were trimmed by 4 bases and 8 bases, with 15 bases remaining between them. The CDR3 is made up of 14 amino acids. Here the CDR3 reads CASSRGLARDEQFF. The CDR3 nucleotides read TGCGCCAGCAGCCGGGGCCTAGCTCGGGATGAGCAGTTCTTC.

This clonotype was seen ten or more times. The CDR3 spells CASSLVGVNTEAFF. The CDR3 DNA follows: TGCGCCAGCAGCTTGGTTGGCGTGAACACTGAAGCTTTCTTT. The chain uses TRBV5-1 and TRBJ1-1; no clear D gene. Per germline, CDR1 SGHRS and CDR2 YFSETQ. V lost 0 bases and J lost 0, with 6 bases in between. There are 14 residues in the CDR3.

The table lists this clonotype with a count of one. V usage is TRBV7-9 and J usage is TRBJ1-5; D is unclear. The CDR3 length is 15 residues. V was clipped by 5 bases and J by 0 bases, with 11 bases between them. Germline loops: CDR1 SEHNR, CDR2 FQNEAQ (reference sequence). CDR3 residues: CASSDDTASNQPQHF. The DNA for the CDR3 is TGTGCCAGCAGCGACGACACGGCTAGCAATCAGCCCCAGCATTTT.

The table lists this clonotype with a few counts. The chain is built from TRBV7-9 and TRBJ2-1, with D possibly TRBD1 on 6 matching bases. V was clipped by 2 bases and J by 0 bases, with 8 bases between them. CDR1 and CDR2 from the germline V gene are SEHNR and FQNEAQ (reference sequence). The CDR3 length is 15 residues. For the CDR3, the DNA is TGTGCCAGCAGCTTACAGGGGATCTCCTACAATGAGCAGTTCTTC. This translates into CASSLQGISYNEQFF.

This rearrangement joins TRBV30 to TRBJ2-7; D is ambiguous. The CDR3 extends over 13 amino acids. Trimming took off 0 bases at V and 2 bases at J, with 8 bases between the two ends. Germline-derived CDR1 and CDR2 are GTSNPN and SVGIG (reference sequence). For the CDR3, the DNA is TGTGCCTGGAGTGTACCCAATACCTACGAGCAGTACTTC. Protein: CAWSVPNTYEQYF.